Listed here are 18 T cell receptor beta chains from one sample, sequenced in a study of T cells in Graves' hyperthyroidism and ophthalmopathy. Amplified regions were TCR beta CDR3 sequences from RNA transcripts. The HTBI primer set served for first-round RT-PCR of the TCR CDR3. TCRdb reprocessed the multiplex PCR reads via MiXCR and lists one record per CDR3 protein. The sample shows roughly 630,000 distinct CDR3 sequences, approximately 14% of them seen only once. Sequenced material: blood. The receptors originated from a woman aged 25 to 39 with Graves' hyperthyroidism.

This clonotype was seen more than once but under ten times. This chain joins TRBV6-2 or TRBV6-3 and TRBJ2-7, with D maybe TRBD1 (5 bases). Germline CDR1 MNHEY, CDR2 SVGEGT. Trimming shortened V by 4 bases and J by 2 bases, and 12 bases separated the two germline ends. The length of the CDR3 is 14 residues. CDR3 in DNA: TGTGCCAGCAGTTTGGACATTTCACCCTACGAGCAGTACTTC. Residues: CASSLDISPYEQYF.

The J gene is TRBJ2-7, the V gene TRBV12-3 or TRBV12-4, with D unresolved. V was clipped by 5 bases and J by 3 bases, with 14 bases between them. This CDR3 comprises 14 residues. CDR3 DNA sequence: TGTGCCAGCAGTAGTCTCAGTGCAGGCTACGAGCAGTACTTC. This encodes CASSSLSAGYEQYF.

A remark on this clonotype: The junction and the germline gene differ at one end; a read error may be behind it. The chain has TRBV15 and TRBJ1-2; D possibly corresponds to TRBD1 (5 bases). CDR3 length: 15 amino acids. Per germline, CDR1 LNHNV and CDR2 YYDKDF (reference sequence). The CDR3 DNA sequence: TGTGCCACCAGCGGAGATCTGGGGGGGGGGGATGGCTACACCTTC. This gives the protein CATSGDLGGGDGYTF.

This clonotype was picked up many times. V gene TRBV6-2 or TRBV6-3 combines with J gene TRBJ1-5, with D maybe TRBD1 (6 bases). The CDR3 length is 17 residues. V gave up 2 bases and J gave up 0 bases, with 14 bases separating them. Germline CDR1 and CDR2: MNHEY and SVGEGT. CDR3 amino acids: CASSYRTEIYSNQPQHF. CDR3 coding DNA: TGTGCCAGCAGTTACCGGACAGAAATCTATAGCAATCAGCCCCAGCATTTT.

This clonotype was observed at least ten times. The chain carries TRBV3-1 and TRBJ2-3; 8 bases fit TRBD2. CDR1 is LGHDT, CDR2 YNNKEL, per germline (reference sequence). J was trimmed by 0 bases and V by 4 bases; bases with no gene match: 3. CDR3 length: 15 amino acids. The CDR3 loop reads CASSRSGGSTDTQYF. The CDR3 region has the DNA TGTGCCAGCAGCCGGAGCGGGGGTAGCACAGATACGCAGTATTTT.

The chain joins TRBV24-1 to TRBJ1-1; D perhaps matches TRBD1 (5 bases). The CDR3 loop spans 15 amino acids. Germline CDR1 reads KGHDR; CDR2 reads SFDVKD. The germline V and J ends were trimmed by 3 bases and 4 bases, with 14 bases remaining between them. The CDR3 loop is CATSDPGRGATEAFF. CDR3 coding DNA: TGTGCCACCAGTGATCCAGGGCGCGGTGCCACTGAAGCTTTCTTT.

This chain links TRBV20-1 with TRBJ2-2, with unresolved D. V was cut by 2 bases and J by 4 bases, with 8 bases left in between. CDR1 is DFQATT and CDR2 is SNEGSKA in the germline V gene (reference sequence). This CDR3 comprises 13 residues. The CDR3 region is CSARHPSTGELFF. CDR3 sequence (DNA): TGCAGTGCTAGACATCCAAGCACCGGGGAGCTGTTTTTT.

Ten or more counts support this clonotype. V and J are TRBV12-5 and TRBJ2-1, with TRBD1 identical over 11 bases. The trim removed 2 bases at V and 0 bases at J, leaving 12 bases unmatched. Germline V gene sequence: CDR1 LGHNT, CDR2 FRNRAP. The CDR3 extends over 20 amino acids. CDR3: CASGLPWTGGNSLSYNEQFF. As DNA, the CDR3 is TGTGCTAGTGGTTTGCCATGGACAGGGGGCAATTCTCTCTCCTACAATGAGCAGTTCTTC. The whole variable domain, filled in from reference TRBV12-5 and TRBJ2-1, reads DARVTQTPRHKVTEMGQEVTMRCQPILGHNTVFWYRQTMMQGLELLAYFRNRAPLDDSGMPKDRFSAEMPDATLATLKIQPSEPRDSAVYFCASGLPWTGGNSLSYNEQFFGPGTRLTVL.

The gene calls are TRBV29-1 and TRBJ2-3; D call uncertain. Germline V gives CDR1 SQVTM, CDR2 ANQGSEA. This CDR3 is 13 amino acids long. The V and J ends lost 2 bases and 6 bases respectively, with 12 bases between them. The CDR3 coding sequence is TGCAGCGTTGAATCGGAGCTAGGGGATACGCAGTATTTT. This gives the protein CSVESELGDTQYF.

This clonotype was found a few times. V and J are TRBV29-1 and TRBJ2-7, with TRBD2 matching 14 bases. The CDR3 runs 20 residues. CDR1 and CDR2 (germline): SQVTM, ANQGSEA. Trimming cost V 0 bases and J 2 bases; bases outside gene matches: 15. In DNA form, the CDR3 reads TGCAGCGTTGAAGATGTGGGGGTTGGGACTAGCGGGAGAATCACCTACGAGCAGTACTTC. Amino acid sequence: CSVEDVGVGTSGRITYEQYF.

This sequence joins TRBV29-1 and TRBJ2-5; D perhaps matches TRBD2 (6 bases). The CDR3 totals 12 residues. The germline CDR1 and CDR2 sequences are SQVTM and ANQGSEA. Trimming cost V 7 bases and J 5 bases, with 14 bases left between them. Written as DNA, the CDR3 is TGCAGCGCCCTACGGGAGTGGGAGACCCAGTACTTC. As protein: CSALREWETQYF.

This clonotype was seen a handful of times. CDR3 sequence (DNA): TGCGCCAGCAGCCAAACAGGGGTTATCGGTGGCTACACCTTC. The encoded protein is CASSQTGVIGGYTF. V and J are TRBV4-1 and TRBJ1-2; 7 bases line up with TRBD1. The V segment lost 2 bases and the J segment 7 bases; nucleotides outside the gene matches: 7. Germline V gene lookup returns CDR1 MGHRA and CDR2 YSYEKL. The CDR3 is made up of 14 amino acids.

This clonotype has more than one count but fewer than ten. This rearrangement joins TRBV7-9 to TRBJ2-1; 9 positions agree with TRBD2. J lost 5 bases, V lost 1 base, and 9 bases had no gene match. The CDR3 consists of 17 residues. Germline CDR1 is SEHNR and CDR2 is FQNEAQ (reference sequence). This chain's CDR3 is CASSLDTSTSGNNEQFF. The DNA for the CDR3 is TGTGCCAGCAGCTTAGATACATCGACTAGCGGAAACAATGAGCAGTTCTTC.

The V and J genes are TRBV6-1 and TRBJ2-7; TRBD2 matches 10 bases. The CDR3 extends over 15 amino acids. The trim removed 4 bases at V and 2 bases at J, leaving 5 bases unmatched. Germline lookup yields CDR1 MNHNS and CDR2 SASEGT. CDR3 nucleotide sequence: TGTGCCAGCAGTGCGACTAGCGGGTTTACCTACGAGCAGTACTTC. Residues: CASSATSGFTYEQYF.

The chain is built from TRBV29-1 and TRBJ2-1; D gene ambiguous. V was trimmed by 3 bases and J by 10 bases, leaving 10 bases between them. Germline loops: CDR1 SQVTM, CDR2 ANQGSEA. This CDR3 is 11 amino acids long. The CDR3 loop is CSVDRAVEQFF. As DNA, the CDR3 is TGCAGCGTTGATAGGGCGGTCGAGCAGTTCTTC.

This chain links TRBV30 with TRBJ2-7; 7 bases line up with TRBD1. The CDR3 totals 12 residues. The trim removed 3 bases at V and 4 bases at J, leaving 3 bases unmatched. Germline CDR1 GTSNPN, CDR2 SVGIG (reference sequence). Here the CDR3 reads CAWSAGGYEQYF. The CDR3 DNA follows: TGTGCCTGGAGCGCAGGGGGATACGAGCAGTACTTC.

To note about this clonotype: Possible read error: a much larger clone is one base away. The chain has TRBV20-1 and TRBJ2-7; 7 nucleotides match TRBD2. CDR1 is DFQATT and CDR2 is SNEGSKA in the germline V gene (reference sequence). The CDR3 runs to 11 residues. This chain's CDR3 is CSGRSSYEQYF. CDR3 nucleotides: TGCAGCGGGAGGAGCTCCTACGAGCAGTACTTC.

This clonotype was found a few times. The chain links TRBV20-1 to TRBJ1-1; D ambiguous. V gave up 6 bases and J gave up 7 bases, with 18 bases separating them. The germline gives CDR1 DFQATT, CDR2 SNEGSKA (reference sequence). The CDR3 consists of 13 residues. CDR3 amino acids: CSAPGVRRHEAFF. CDR3 bases: TGCAGTGCCCCTGGGGTACGGCGGCATGAAGCTTTCTTT.